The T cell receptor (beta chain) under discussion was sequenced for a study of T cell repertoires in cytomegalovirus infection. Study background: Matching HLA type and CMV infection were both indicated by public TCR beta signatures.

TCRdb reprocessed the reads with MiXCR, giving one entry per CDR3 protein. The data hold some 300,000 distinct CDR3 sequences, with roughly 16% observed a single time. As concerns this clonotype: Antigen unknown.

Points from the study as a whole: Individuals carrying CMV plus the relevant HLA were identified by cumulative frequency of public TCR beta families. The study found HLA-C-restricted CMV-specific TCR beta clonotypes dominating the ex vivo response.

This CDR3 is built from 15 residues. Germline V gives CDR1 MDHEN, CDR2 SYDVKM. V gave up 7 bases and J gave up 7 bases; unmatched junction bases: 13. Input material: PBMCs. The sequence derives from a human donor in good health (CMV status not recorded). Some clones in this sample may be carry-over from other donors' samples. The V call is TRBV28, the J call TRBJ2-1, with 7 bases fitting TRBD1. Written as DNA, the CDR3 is TGTGCCAGCACCTCCGTAGGGGGCGCACTAAATGAGCAGTTCTTC. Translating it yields CASTSVGGALNEQFF.